This T cell receptor beta chain was obtained from a study of CD8 T cells in Susac syndrome. The ends were cut back, 2 bases at V and 5 bases at J, with 5 bases in the middle. This CDR3 region has 12 residues. CDR1 is SEHNR and CDR2 is FQNEAQ in the germline V gene (reference sequence). Random hexamers were used to reverse transcribe the RNA input (roughly 0.5 to 1 ug). TCRdb ran MiXCR on the immunoSEQ multiplex PCR reads and lists one entry per CDR3 protein. The sample gives about 130,000 distinct CDR3 sequences, around 96% of which show up once; roughly 0.11% is in the top ten. This clonotype was observed once.

This clonotype was obtained from a human donor in good health. The sample was CD4+ T cells from PBMCs. The rearrangement uses TRBV7-9 and TRBJ2-3; D ambiguous. This CDR3 is CASSLTQDTQYF. The CDR3 region has the DNA TGTGCCAGCAGCTTAACCCAAGATACGCAGTATTTT.